What follows describes a single T cell receptor beta chain. Each sample's TCRB immunosequencing used about 470 nanograms of biopsy DNA. Profiled with immunoSEQ multiplex PCR; TCRdb holds only in-frame clones, not every one. The table has around 6,200 clones, around 79% seen once. This entry belongs to a study of T cell repertoires in ileal Crohn's disease. Study-wide background: Surgery for a complication: stricturing in 61%, penetrating in roughly 40%.

CDR3 length: 17 residues. Germline loops: CDR1 LNHNV, CDR2 YYDKDF (reference sequence). Trimming removed 0 bases at V and 2 bases at J, with 15 bases between. Eligibility required adulthood, ileal or ileocolonic Crohn's disease and indicated ileocolonic resection. The material sequenced was ileal tissue. The clonotype originates from an adult with Crohn's disease. The chain carries TRBV15 and TRBJ2-3; possible D gene TRBD1, 6 bases. CDR3 bases: TGTGCCACCAGCAGAGATGGGGGCCTACCCAACACAGATACGCAGTATTTT. Translated: CATSRDGGLPNTDTQYF.